These 5 T cell receptor beta chains came from one sample sequenced in a study of T cell changes during pregnancy in multiple sclerosis. Only in-frame clones appear in the TCRdb table, and some are missing; sequencing was by immunoSEQ multiplex PCR. Among 53,000 or so clones, 90% to 95% were seen once, and the ten largest hold about 0.5%. The source was CD4+ T cells from peripheral blood mononuclear cells, collected in the second trimester of pregnancy. Receptor source: a female donor with multiple sclerosis, enrolled in a pregnancy study.

The chain couples TRBV19 to TRBJ1-1; TRBD1 agrees at 12 bases. CDR1 is LNHDA and CDR2 is SQIVND in the germline V gene (reference sequence). The CDR3 totals 17 residues. The junction had 12 bases not matched to a gene; V was cut back by 6 bases and J by 4 bases. CDR3: CASSRARDRGPGTEAFF. As DNA, the CDR3 is TGTGCCAGTAGCCGAGCTCGGGACAGGGGGCCTGGCACTGAAGCTTTCTTT.

In its sample, this clone was seen once. J is TRBJ2-3 and V is TRBV18; TRBD2 matches 7 bases. This CDR3 region has 17 residues. V lost 1 base, J lost 1 base, and 8 bases stayed unmatched. Germline V gives CDR1 KGHSH, CDR2 LQKENI. This CDR3 reads CASSPLQRGSGTDTQYF. CDR3 DNA sequence: TGTGCCAGCTCACCACTCCAGCGGGGTAGTGGCACAGATACGCAGTATTTT.

The gene calls are TRBV15 and TRBJ1-2; D might be TRBD1 (5 bases). The V and J ends lost 0 bases and 2 bases respectively, with 13 bases between them. Germline V gene data show CDR1 as LNHNV and CDR2 as YYDKDF (reference sequence). This CDR3 is built from 16 residues. DNA of the CDR3: TGTGCCACCAGCAGAGATCGTACTCAGGGAAACTATGGCTACACCTTC. It encodes CATSRDRTQGNYGYTF.

The CDR3 DNA reads as TGCAGCATACTACAGGGGGCGGCGGGGGCCAACGTCCTGACTTTC. Translation: CSILQGAAGANVLTF. The chain carries TRBV29-1 and TRBJ2-6; 9 positions match TRBD1. V lost 8 bases, J lost 4 bases, and 9 bases stayed unmatched. Germline lookup yields CDR1 SQVTM and CDR2 ANQGSEA. CDR3 size: 15 residues.

V and J are TRBV18 and TRBJ2-5, with a weak D call TRBD1 (5 bases). The CDR3 is 15 residues long. Germline lookup yields CDR1 KGHSH and CDR2 LQKENI. Trimming left V 5 bases short and J 7 bases short, with 20 bases between. CDR3 region: CASSSLSIPQGTQYF. As DNA, the CDR3 is TGTGCCAGCTCATCCCTCTCTATCCCGCAGGGGACCCAGTACTTC.